This TCR beta chain was identified in a study of cytomegalovirus exposure and HLA in healthy donors. The PCR ran on 60 Vbeta and 13 Jbeta primers. Only in-frame clones appear in the TCRdb table, and some are missing; sequencing was by immunoSEQ multiplex PCR. The table has around 150,000 clones, around 76% seen once; the top ten hold about 7%. Study-wide findings and caveats: Reports indicated that the classifier achieved high specificity and sensitivity in diagnosing cytomegalovirus status.

CDR1 is KGHSH and CDR2 is LQKENI in the germline V gene. The CDR3 consists of 15 residues. Details on this clone: Antigen unknown. Its ends do not fully match the called genes, so a read error is possible.

The source is a man between 35 and 55 years old in good health and CMV-seropositive. The V gene is TRBV18, the J gene TRBJ1-3; possibly TRBD1 for D (6 bases). Sequencing input: PBMCs. The CDR3 spells CASPPATGPGNTIYF. CDR3 DNA sequence: TGTGCCAGCCCACCAGCGACAGGCCCTGGAAACACCATATATTTT. Filled out from reference TRBV18 and TRBJ1-3, the complete variable domain reads NAGVMQNPRHLVRRRGQEARLRCSPMKGHSHVYWYRQLPEEGLKFMVYLQKENIIDESGMPKERFSAEFPKEGPSILRIQQVVRGDSAAYFCASPPATGPGNTIYFGEGSWLTVV.